This note documents a single T cell receptor beta chain sequence. The antigen is undetermined. CDR1 and CDR2 (germline): MNHEY, SVGAGI. CDR3 length equals 16 residues. The trim removed 5 bases at V and 2 bases at J, leaving 8 bases unmatched. Researchers amplified the TCR beta CDR3 regions from RNA transcripts. First-round RT-PCR targeting the TCR CDR3 was performed with the HTBI primer set. TCRdb reanalysed the multiplex PCR reads using MiXCR and keeps one entry per CDR3 protein. The table includes about 480,000 distinct CDR3 sequences, about 20% detected once. This entry is derived from a study of T cells in Graves' hyperthyroidism and ophthalmopathy. Overall study: Initial diagnosis, before any treatment, was when peripheral blood was collected.

Findings of the study overall: Appearing also in blood were most of the thyroid clonotypes expanded above 0.001.

Ophthalmopathy patients showed a Clinical Activity Score of at least 3, NOSPECS grade of at least 4 and duration under 3 months. Extraction of PBMCs used more than 8.5 ml of fresh peripheral blood. This chain uses TRBV6-5 with TRBJ2-7, with 11 nucleotides matching TRBD2. The sequencing sample was made of blood. This TCR was sampled from a woman between 70 and 85 years old with Graves' ophthalmopathy. The CDR3 DNA sequence: TGTGCCAGCAGTCACCTAGCGGGAGGCAAAGCCTACGAGCAGTACTTC. Its translation is CASSHLAGGKAYEQYF.